This record covers a single T cell receptor beta chain. The assay was immunoSEQ multiplex PCR, and TCRdb's table has in-frame clones only and misses some. The sample carries about 42,000 clones, about four fifths recorded once. The data originate from a study of PD-L1 blockade in urothelial cancer. Study-wide background: Prior chemotherapy regimens per patient numbered 0 to 3. Blood analysis was done at 3 weeks (second dose) and 6 weeks after treatment began. Blood gave a median roughly 140,000 T cells.

CDR1 is SQVTM, CDR2 ANQGSEA, per germline. The CDR3 loop spans 11 amino acids. After removal of 5 bases from V and 6 bases from J, the junction contained 4 bases not matched to a gene. This TCR came from a man between 65 and 85 years old with urothelial cancer. The chain joins TRBV29-1 to TRBJ2-7, with TRBD1 matching over 7 bases. The source material was PBMCs, sampled around atezolizumab (anti-PD-L1) treatment. CDR3 protein: CSVPQGLEQYF. The CDR3 DNA reads TGCAGCGTTCCACAGGGGCTCGAGCAGTACTTC.